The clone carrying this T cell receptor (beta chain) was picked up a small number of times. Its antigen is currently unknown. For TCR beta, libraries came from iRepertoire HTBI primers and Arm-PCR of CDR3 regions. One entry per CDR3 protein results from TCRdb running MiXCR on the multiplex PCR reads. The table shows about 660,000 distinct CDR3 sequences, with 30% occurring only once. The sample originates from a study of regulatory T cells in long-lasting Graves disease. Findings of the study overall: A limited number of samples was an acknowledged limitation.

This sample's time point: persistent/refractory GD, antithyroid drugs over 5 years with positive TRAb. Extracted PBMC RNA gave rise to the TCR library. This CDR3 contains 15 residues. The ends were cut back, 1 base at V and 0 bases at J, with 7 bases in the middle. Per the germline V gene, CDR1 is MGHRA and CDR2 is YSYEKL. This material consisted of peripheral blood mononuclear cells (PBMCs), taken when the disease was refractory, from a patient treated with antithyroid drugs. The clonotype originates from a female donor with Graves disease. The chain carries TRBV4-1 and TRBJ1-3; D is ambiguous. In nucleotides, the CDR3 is TGCGCCAGCAGCCAAGGTCACAGCTCTGGAAACACCATATATTTT. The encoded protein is CASSQGHSSGNTIYF.